One T cell receptor (beta chain) is described in this entry. The data are from a study of shared clonotypes between healthy human individuals. Terminally differentiated effector memory CD45RA+ cells were excluded from the naive CD8 cells, which were CD45RO-negative and positively selected for CCR7. Sequencing used immunoSEQ multiplex PCR; TCRdb keeps in-frame clones, though not all of them. The repertoire has just over 2,000,000 clones, 85% to 95% of them found once; the top ten carry about 1.1%. Per the germline V gene, CDR1 is SGDLS and CDR2 is YYNGEE. CDR3 length: 13 residues. The V end was cut by 5 bases, the J end by 8 bases, with 13 bases between.

The chain couples TRBV9 to TRBJ1-4; possibly TRBD1 for D (5 bases). The receptor was derived from a man younger than 30 in good health. The sequencing input was naive CD8+ T cells sorted from blood. The CDR3 DNA sequence: TGTGCCAGCAGTGCCGGGGGAGACGAAAAACTGTTTTTT. Protein product: CASSAGGDEKLFF.